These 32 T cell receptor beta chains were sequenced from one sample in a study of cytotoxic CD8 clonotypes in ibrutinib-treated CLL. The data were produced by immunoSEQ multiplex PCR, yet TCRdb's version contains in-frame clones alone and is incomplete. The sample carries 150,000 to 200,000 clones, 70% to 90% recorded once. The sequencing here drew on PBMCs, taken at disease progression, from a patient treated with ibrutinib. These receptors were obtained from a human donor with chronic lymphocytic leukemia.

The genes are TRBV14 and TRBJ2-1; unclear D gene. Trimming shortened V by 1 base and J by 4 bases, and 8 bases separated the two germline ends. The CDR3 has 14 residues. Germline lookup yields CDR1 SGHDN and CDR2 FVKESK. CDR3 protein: CASSQGTEYNEQFF. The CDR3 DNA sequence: TGTGCCAGCAGCCAAGGGACGGAATACAATGAGCAGTTCTTC.

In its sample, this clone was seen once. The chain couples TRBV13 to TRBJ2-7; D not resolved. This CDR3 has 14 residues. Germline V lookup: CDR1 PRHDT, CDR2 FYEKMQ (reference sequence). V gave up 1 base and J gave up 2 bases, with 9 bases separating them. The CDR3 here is CASSLAQKTYEQYF. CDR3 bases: TGTGCCAGCAGCTTAGCCCAGAAGACCTACGAGCAGTACTTC.

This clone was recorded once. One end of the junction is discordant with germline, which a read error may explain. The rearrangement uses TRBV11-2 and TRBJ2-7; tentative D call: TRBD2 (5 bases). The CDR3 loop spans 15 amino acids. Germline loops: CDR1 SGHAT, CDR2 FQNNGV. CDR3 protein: CASSIDPRGVYEQYF. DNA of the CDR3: TGTGCCAGCAGCATAGACCCCCGGGGAGTCTACGAGCAGTACTTC.

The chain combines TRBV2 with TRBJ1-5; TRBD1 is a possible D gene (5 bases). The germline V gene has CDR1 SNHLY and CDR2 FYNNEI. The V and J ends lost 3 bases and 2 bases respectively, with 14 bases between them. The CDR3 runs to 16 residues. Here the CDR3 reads CASSDRRGGGNQPQHF. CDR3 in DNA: TGTGCCAGCAGTGATCGGAGGGGAGGAGGCAATCAGCCCCAGCATTTT. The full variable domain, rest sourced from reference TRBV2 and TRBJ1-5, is EPEVTQTPSHQVTQMGQEVILRCVPISNHLYFYWYRQILGQKVEFLVSFYNNEISEKSEIFDDQFSVERPDGSNFTLKIRSTKLEDSAMYFCASSDRRGGGNQPQHFGDGTRLSIL.

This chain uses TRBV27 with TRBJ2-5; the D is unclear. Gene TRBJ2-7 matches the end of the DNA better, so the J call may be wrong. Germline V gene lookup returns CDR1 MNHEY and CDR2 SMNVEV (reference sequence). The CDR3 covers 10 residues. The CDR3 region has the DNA TGTGCCAGCAGCCGCTACGAGCAGTACTTC. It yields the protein CASSRYEQYF.

CDR3 region: CASSEQNYGYTF. CDR3 sequence (DNA): TGTGCCAGCAGTGAGCAAAACTATGGCTACACCTTC. The gene calls are TRBV6-1 and TRBJ1-2; D is unresolved. The CDR3 has 12 residues. V gave up 3 bases and J gave up 2 bases, with 4 bases separating them. Germline CDR1 is MNHNS and CDR2 is SASEGT.

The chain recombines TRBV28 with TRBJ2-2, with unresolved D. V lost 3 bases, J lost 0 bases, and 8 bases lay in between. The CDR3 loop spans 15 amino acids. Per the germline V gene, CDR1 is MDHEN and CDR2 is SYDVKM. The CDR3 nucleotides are TGTGCCAGCAGTTTCTTAGGTGCGAACACCGGGGAGCTGTTTTTT. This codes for CASSFLGANTGELFF.

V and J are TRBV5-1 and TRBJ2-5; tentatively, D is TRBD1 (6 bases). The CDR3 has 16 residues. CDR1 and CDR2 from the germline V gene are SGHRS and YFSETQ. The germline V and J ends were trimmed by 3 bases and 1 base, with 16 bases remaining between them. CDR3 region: CASSSGTGTLQETQYF. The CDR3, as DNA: TGCGCCAGCAGCTCAGGAACCGGGACACTCCAAGAGACCCAGTACTTC.

The CDR3 DNA reads as TGTGCCAGCAGTTACTCCGCGGCGAAGGGGCTCGAGCAGTACTTC. Its translation: CASSYSAAKGLEQYF. The rearrangement uses TRBV6-5 and TRBJ2-7; tentatively, D is TRBD1 (5 bases). The CDR3 contains 15 residues. CDR1 and CDR2 from the germline V gene are MNHEY and SVGAGI. The V and J ends lost 0 bases and 6 bases respectively, with 15 bases between them.

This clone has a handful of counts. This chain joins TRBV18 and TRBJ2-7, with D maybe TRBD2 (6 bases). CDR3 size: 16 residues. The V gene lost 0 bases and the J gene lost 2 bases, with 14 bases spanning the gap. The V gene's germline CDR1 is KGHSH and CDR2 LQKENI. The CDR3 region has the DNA TGTGCCAGCTCACCACCGGATGGCGGGGAGACCTACGAGCAGTACTTC. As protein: CASSPPDGGETYEQYF.

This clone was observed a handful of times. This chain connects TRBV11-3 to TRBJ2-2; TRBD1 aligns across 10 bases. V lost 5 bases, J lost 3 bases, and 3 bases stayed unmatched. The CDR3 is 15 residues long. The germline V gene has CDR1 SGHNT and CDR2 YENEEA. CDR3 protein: CASSTTGGDTGELFF. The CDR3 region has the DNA TGTGCCAGCAGCACGACAGGGGGCGACACCGGGGAGCTGTTTTTT.

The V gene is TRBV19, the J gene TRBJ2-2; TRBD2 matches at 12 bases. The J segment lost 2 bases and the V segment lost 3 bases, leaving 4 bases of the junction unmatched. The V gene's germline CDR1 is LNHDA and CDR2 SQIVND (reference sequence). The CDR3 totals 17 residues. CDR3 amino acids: CASSIPGLAGNTGELFF. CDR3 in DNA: TGTGCCAGTAGTATTCCCGGACTAGCGGGAAACACCGGGGAGCTGTTTTTT. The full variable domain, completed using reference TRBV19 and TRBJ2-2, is DGGITQSPKYLFRKEGQNVTLSCEQNLNHDAMYWYRQDPGQGLRLIYYSQIVNDFQKGDIAEGYSVSREKKESFPLTVTSAQKNPTAFYLCASSIPGLAGNTGELFFGEGSRLTVL.

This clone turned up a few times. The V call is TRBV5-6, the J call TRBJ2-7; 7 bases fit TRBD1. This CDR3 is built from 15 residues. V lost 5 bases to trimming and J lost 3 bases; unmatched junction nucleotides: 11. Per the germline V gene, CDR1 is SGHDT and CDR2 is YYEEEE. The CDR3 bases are TGTGCCAGCAGATGGGGTCCGACAGGGATCTACGAGCAGTACTTC. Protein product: CASRWGPTGIYEQYF.

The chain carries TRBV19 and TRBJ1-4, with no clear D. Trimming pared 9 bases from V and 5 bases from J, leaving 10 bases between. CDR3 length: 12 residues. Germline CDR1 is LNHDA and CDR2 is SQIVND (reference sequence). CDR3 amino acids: CASRHRNEKLFF. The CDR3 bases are TGTGCCAGCCGACACCGGAATGAAAAACTGTTTTTT.

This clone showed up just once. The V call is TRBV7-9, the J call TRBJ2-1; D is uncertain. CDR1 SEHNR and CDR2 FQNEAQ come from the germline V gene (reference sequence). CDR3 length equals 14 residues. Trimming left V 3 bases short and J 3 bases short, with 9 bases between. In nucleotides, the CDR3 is TGTGCCAGCAGCTTTGGCCAAGGCTACAATGAGCAGTTCTTC. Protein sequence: CASSFGQGYNEQFF.

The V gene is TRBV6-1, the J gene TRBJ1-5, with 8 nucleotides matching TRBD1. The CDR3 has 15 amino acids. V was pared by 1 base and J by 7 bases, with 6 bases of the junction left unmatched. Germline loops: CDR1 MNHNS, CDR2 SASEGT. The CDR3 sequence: CASSEGTGGDQPQHF. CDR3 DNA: TGTGCCAGCAGTGAAGGTACAGGGGGGGACCAGCCCCAGCATTTT.

In DNA, the CDR3 is TGCAGCGTTCGGACGGGAACCTGGGGCTACACCTTC. As protein: CSVRTGTWGYTF. The V and J genes are TRBV29-1 and TRBJ1-2, with D uncertain. Trimming pared 5 bases from V and 8 bases from J, leaving 15 bases between. Germline V gives CDR1 SQVTM, CDR2 ANQGSEA. This CDR3 has 12 residues.

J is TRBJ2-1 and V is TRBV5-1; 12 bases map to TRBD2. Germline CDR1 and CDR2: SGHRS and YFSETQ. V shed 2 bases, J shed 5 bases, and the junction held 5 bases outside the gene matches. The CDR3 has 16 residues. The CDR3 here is CASSLPTSGSHNEQFF. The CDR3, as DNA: TGCGCCAGCAGCTTACCGACTAGCGGGAGCCACAATGAGCAGTTCTTC.

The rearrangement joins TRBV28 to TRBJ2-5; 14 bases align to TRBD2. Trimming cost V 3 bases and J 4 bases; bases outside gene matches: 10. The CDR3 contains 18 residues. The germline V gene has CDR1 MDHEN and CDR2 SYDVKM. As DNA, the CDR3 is TGTGCCAGCAGTTTGTCCGGGACTAGCGGGAGCATTGGAGAGACCCAGTACTTC. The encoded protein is CASSLSGTSGSIGETQYF.

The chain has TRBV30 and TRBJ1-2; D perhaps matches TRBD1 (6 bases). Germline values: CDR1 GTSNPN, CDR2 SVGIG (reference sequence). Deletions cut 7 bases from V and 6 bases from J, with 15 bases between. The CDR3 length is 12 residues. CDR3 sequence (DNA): TGTGCCTCGGACCAGGGGTCGCATGGCTACACCTTC. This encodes CASDQGSHGYTF.

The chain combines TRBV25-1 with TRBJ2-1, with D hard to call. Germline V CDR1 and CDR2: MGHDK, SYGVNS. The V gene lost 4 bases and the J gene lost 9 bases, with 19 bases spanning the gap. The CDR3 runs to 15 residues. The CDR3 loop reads CASSGLGEKNSEQFF. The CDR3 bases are TGTGCCAGCAGTGGCCTCGGTGAGAAGAATAGTGAGCAGTTCTTC.

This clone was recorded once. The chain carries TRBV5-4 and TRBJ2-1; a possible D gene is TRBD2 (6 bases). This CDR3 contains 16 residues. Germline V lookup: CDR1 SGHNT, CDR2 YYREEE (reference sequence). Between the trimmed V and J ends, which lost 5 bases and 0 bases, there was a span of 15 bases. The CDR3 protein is CASRRMEGGSYNEQFF. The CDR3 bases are TGTGCCAGCAGACGGATGGAGGGAGGCTCCTACAATGAGCAGTTCTTC.

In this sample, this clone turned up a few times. DNA for the CDR3: TGTGCCAGCAGCCCGCCGGGTGACTATGGCTACACCTTC. Translated, it gives CASSPPGDYGYTF. The chain carries TRBV9 and TRBJ1-2; D is ambiguous. V lost 4 bases and J lost 3, with 10 bases in between. The CDR3 runs to 13 residues. Germline CDR1 reads SGDLS; CDR2 reads YYNGEE.

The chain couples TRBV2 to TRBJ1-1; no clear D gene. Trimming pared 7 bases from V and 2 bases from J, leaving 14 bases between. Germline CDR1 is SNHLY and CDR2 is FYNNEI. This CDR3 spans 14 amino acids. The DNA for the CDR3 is TGTGCCAGCATTTCGTGGCAGACAAACACTGAAGCTTTCTTT. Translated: CASISWQTNTEAFF.

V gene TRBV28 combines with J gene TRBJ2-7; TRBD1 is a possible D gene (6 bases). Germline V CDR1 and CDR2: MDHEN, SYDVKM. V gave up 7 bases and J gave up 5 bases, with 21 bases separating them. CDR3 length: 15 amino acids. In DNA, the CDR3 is TGTGCCAGCAACCGTATCCGGGACAAGTTACACGAGCAGTACTTC. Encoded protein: CASNRIRDKLHEQYF. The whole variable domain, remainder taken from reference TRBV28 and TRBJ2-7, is DVKVTQSSRYLVKRTGEKVFLECVQDMDHENMFWYRQDPGLGLRLIYFSYDVKMKEKGDIPEGYSVSREKKERFSLILESASTNQTSMYLCASNRIRDKLHEQYFGPGTRLTVT.

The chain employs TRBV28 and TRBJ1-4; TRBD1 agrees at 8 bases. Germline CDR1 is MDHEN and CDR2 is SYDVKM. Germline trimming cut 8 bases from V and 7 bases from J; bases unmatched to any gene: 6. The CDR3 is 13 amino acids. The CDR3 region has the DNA TGTGCCAGCTTCGGGCAGGGGGCTGAAAAACTGTTTTTT. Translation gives CASFGQGAEKLFF.

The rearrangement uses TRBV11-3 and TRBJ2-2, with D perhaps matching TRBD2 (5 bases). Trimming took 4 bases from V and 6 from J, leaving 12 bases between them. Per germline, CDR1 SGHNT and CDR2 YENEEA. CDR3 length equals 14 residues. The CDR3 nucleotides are TGTGCCAGCAGCTCGGACTTCCGGGCCGGGGAGCTGTTTTTT. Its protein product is CASSSDFRAGELFF. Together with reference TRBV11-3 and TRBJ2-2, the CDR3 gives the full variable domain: EAGVVQSPRYKIIEKKQPVAFWCNPISGHNTLYWYLQNLGQGPELLIRYENEEAVDDSQLPKDRFSAERLKGVDSTLKIQPAELGDSAVYLCASSSDFRAGELFFGEGSRLTVL.

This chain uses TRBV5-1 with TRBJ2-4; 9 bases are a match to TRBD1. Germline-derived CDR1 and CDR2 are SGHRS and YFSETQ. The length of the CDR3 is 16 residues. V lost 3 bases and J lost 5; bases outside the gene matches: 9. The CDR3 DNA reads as TGCGCCAGCAGCTCAGGGACAGGGCGGTTGGAAAACATTCAGTACTTC. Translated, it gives CASSSGTGRLENIQYF. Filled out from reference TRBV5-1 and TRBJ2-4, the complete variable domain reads KAGVTQTPRYLIKTRGQQVTLSCSPISGHRSVSWYQQTPGQGLQFLFEYFSETQRNKGNFPGRFSGRQFSNSRSEMNVSTLELGDSALYLCASSSGTGRLENIQYFGAGTRLSVL.

The CDR3 sequence is CASSRLGQGLSPLHF. The CDR3 DNA reads TGCGCCAGCAGCCGCCTAGGACAGGGGTTGTCACCCCTCCACTTT. The V gene is TRBV4-1, the J gene TRBJ1-6; 9 bases map to TRBD1. After removal of 4 bases from V and 10 bases from J, the junction contained 8 bases not matched to a gene. The germline CDR1 and CDR2 sequences are MGHRA and YSYEKL. This CDR3 is built from 15 residues.

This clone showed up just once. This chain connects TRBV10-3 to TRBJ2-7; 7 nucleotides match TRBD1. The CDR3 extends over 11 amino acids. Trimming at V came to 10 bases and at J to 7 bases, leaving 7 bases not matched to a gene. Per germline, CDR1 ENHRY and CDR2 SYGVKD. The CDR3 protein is CATAQGREQYF. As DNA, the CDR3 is TGTGCCACGGCACAGGGGCGGGAGCAGTACTTC.

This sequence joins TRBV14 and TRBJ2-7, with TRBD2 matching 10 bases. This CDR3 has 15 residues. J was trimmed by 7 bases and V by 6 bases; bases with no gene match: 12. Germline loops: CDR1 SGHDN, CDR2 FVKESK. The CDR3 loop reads CASRPLAGEMGEQYF. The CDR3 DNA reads TGTGCCAGCAGACCCCTAGCGGGAGAGATGGGTGAGCAGTACTTC.

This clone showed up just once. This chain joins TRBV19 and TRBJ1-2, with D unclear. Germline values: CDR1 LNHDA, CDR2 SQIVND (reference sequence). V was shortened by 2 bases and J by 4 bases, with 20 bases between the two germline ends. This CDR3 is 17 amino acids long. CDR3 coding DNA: TGTGCCAGTAGTATACAATTAAGAGTGAGGGCCCCCTATGGCTACACCTTC. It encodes CASSIQLRVRAPYGYTF.